The 14 T cell receptor beta chains presented below share a single source sample, sequenced in a study of blood T cell repertoires in COVID-19. Assay: immunoSEQ multiplex PCR; the TCRdb copy retains only in-frame clones and omits some. Among about 130,000 clones listed, around 73% were seen once. Sequencing was carried out using peripheral blood. These receptors came from a man in his sixties who had recovered from COVID-19.

The genes are TRBV29-1 and TRBJ1-4; maybe TRBD1 (6 bases). V was trimmed by 2 bases and J by 3 bases, leaving 7 bases between them. Germline V lookup: CDR1 SQVTM, CDR2 ANQGSEA. The CDR3 spans 13 residues. This chain's CDR3 is CSVETGPNEKLFF. The CDR3 DNA is TGCAGCGTTGAAACAGGGCCTAATGAAAAACTGTTTTTT.

The V gene is TRBV10-2, the J gene TRBJ2-5, with 7 positions matching TRBD1. This CDR3 comprises 13 residues. V was pared by 7 bases and J by 5 bases, with 7 bases of the junction left unmatched. From germline, CDR1 is WSHSY and CDR2 SAAADI. The CDR3 spells CASNFDRAETQYF. CDR3 coding DNA: TGCGCCAGCAACTTCGACAGGGCTGAGACCCAGTACTTC.

The gene calls are TRBV19 and TRBJ2-1; 11 bases line up with TRBD2. CDR1 and CDR2 (germline): LNHDA, SQIVND (reference sequence). Unmatched junction bases numbered 7, after V lost 6 bases and J lost 3 bases. The CDR3 sequence is 16 residues long. The CDR3: CASSNVLAGGYNEQFF. CDR3 nucleotides: TGTGCCAGTAGCAATGTTCTAGCGGGGGGCTACAATGAGCAGTTCTTC.

This clone was seen more than once but under ten times. This chain uses TRBV4-3 with TRBJ1-1, with a weak D call TRBD1 (6 bases). Germline V lookup: CDR1 LGHNA, CDR2 YSLEER. The V end lost 0 bases, the J end lost 8 bases, and 13 bases lay between the germline ends. CDR3 length: 14 residues. CDR3 amino acids: CASSQEYREREAFF. CDR3 in DNA: TGCGCCAGCAGCCAAGAATACAGGGAAAGGGAAGCTTTCTTT.

The chain recombines TRBV18 with TRBJ1-4; maybe TRBD1 (5 bases). The length of the CDR3 is 15 residues. With 5 bases removed from V and 5 bases from J, the gap between germline ends came to 15 bases. The germline V gene encodes CDR1 KGHSH and CDR2 LQKENI. This chain's CDR3 is CASSKGQQVNEKLFF. The CDR3 DNA reads TGTGCCAGCTCAAAAGGTCAACAGGTCAATGAAAAACTGTTTTTT.

This clone was picked up a small number of times. This chain uses TRBV18 with TRBJ1-1; tentative D call: TRBD1 (5 bases). CDR3 length: 17 residues. Trimming removed 1 base from V and 6 bases from J, with 21 bases in between. The germline gives CDR1 KGHSH, CDR2 LQKENI. CDR3 in DNA: TGTGCCAGCTCACCACTAGGGCCCATGGGGGGGGTTCCTGAAGCTTTCTTT. Its protein product is CASSPLGPMGGVPEAFF. Full variable domain (missing parts from reference TRBV18 and TRBJ1-1): NAGVMQNPRHLVRRRGQEARLRCSPMKGHSHVYWYRQLPEEGLKFMVYLQKENIIDESGMPKERFSAEFPKEGPSILRIQQVVRGDSAAYFCASSPLGPMGGVPEAFFGQGTRLTVV.

V and J are TRBV4-3 and TRBJ2-5; 11 bases are shared with TRBD1. The CDR3 totals 15 residues. V lost 4 bases to trimming and J lost 5 bases; unmatched junction nucleotides: 6. The germline V gene has CDR1 LGHNA and CDR2 YSLEER. DNA of the CDR3: TGCGCCAGCAGCCCCGGACAGGGGGCATGGGAGACCCAGTACTTC. Its protein is CASSPGQGAWETQYF.

The gene calls are TRBV19 and TRBJ2-7, with 7 bases matching TRBD1. The V gene end was trimmed by 5 bases and the J gene end by 3 bases; junction bases not matched to a gene: 7. Looked up from germline, CDR1 is LNHDA and CDR2 is SQIVND (reference sequence). This CDR3 comprises 14 residues. DNA of the CDR3: TGTGCCAGTAGTGTGGACAGGATTAGCTACGAGCAGTACTTC. Protein: CASSVDRISYEQYF.

The genes are TRBV2 and TRBJ1-5, with D tentatively TRBD1 (6 bases). CDR1 is SNHLY, CDR2 FYNNEI, per germline. The CDR3 contains 14 residues. V lost 6 bases, J lost 5 bases, and 14 bases lay in between. The CDR3 region has the DNA TGTGCCAGCAGCATGAGGTGGACAGATCAGCCCCAGCATTTT. Residues: CASSMRWTDQPQHF.

The chain is built from TRBV7-2 and TRBJ2-6; D is uncertain. The CDR3 is made up of 15 amino acids. Between the trimmed V and J ends, which lost 4 bases and 0 bases, there was a span of 7 bases. Germline loops: CDR1 SGHTA, CDR2 FQGNSA. Here the CDR3 reads CASSSHSSGANVLTF. For the CDR3, the DNA is TGTGCCAGCAGCTCACATTCCTCTGGGGCCAACGTCCTGACTTTC.

This rearrangement joins TRBV27 to TRBJ2-1; D perhaps matches TRBD1 (6 bases). The CDR3 runs 15 residues. The V end lost 7 bases, the J end lost 5 bases, and 18 bases lay between the germline ends. CDR1 and CDR2 from the germline V gene are MNHEY and SMNVEV (reference sequence). The CDR3 reads CASTNTWGRNNEQFF. The CDR3 DNA sequence: TGTGCCAGCACCAACACGTGGGGGCGGAACAATGAGCAGTTCTTC.

This clone occurred once. The chain couples TRBV7-2 to TRBJ2-2; 16 positions match TRBD2. CDR3 length: 18 residues. Unmatched junction bases numbered 6, after V lost 5 bases and J lost 3 bases. CDR1 is SGHTA and CDR2 is FQGNSA in the germline V gene. CDR3 protein: CASSPGLAGGEHTGELFF. CDR3 bases: TGTGCCAGCAGCCCGGGACTAGCGGGGGGGGAACACACCGGGGAGCTGTTTTTT.

The chain employs TRBV19 and TRBJ1-6, with a possible D match to TRBD1 (5 bases). Germline CDR1 reads LNHDA; CDR2 reads SQIVND (reference sequence). CDR3 length: 16 amino acids. With 3 bases removed from V and 2 bases from J, the gap between germline ends came to 11 bases. CDR3 loop: CASSIGSGTYNSPLHF. The CDR3 nucleotides read TGTGCCAGTAGTATCGGATCAGGGACCTATAATTCACCCCTCCACTTT.

The rearrangement uses TRBV18 and TRBJ2-7; 8 nucleotides match TRBD1. From germline, CDR1 is KGHSH and CDR2 LQKENI. Trimming at V came to 2 bases and at J to 5 bases, leaving 5 bases not matched to a gene. CDR3 size: 14 residues. This CDR3 is CASSPIGQGDEQYF. CDR3 nucleotides: TGTGCCAGCTCACCAATCGGACAGGGTGACGAGCAGTACTTC.